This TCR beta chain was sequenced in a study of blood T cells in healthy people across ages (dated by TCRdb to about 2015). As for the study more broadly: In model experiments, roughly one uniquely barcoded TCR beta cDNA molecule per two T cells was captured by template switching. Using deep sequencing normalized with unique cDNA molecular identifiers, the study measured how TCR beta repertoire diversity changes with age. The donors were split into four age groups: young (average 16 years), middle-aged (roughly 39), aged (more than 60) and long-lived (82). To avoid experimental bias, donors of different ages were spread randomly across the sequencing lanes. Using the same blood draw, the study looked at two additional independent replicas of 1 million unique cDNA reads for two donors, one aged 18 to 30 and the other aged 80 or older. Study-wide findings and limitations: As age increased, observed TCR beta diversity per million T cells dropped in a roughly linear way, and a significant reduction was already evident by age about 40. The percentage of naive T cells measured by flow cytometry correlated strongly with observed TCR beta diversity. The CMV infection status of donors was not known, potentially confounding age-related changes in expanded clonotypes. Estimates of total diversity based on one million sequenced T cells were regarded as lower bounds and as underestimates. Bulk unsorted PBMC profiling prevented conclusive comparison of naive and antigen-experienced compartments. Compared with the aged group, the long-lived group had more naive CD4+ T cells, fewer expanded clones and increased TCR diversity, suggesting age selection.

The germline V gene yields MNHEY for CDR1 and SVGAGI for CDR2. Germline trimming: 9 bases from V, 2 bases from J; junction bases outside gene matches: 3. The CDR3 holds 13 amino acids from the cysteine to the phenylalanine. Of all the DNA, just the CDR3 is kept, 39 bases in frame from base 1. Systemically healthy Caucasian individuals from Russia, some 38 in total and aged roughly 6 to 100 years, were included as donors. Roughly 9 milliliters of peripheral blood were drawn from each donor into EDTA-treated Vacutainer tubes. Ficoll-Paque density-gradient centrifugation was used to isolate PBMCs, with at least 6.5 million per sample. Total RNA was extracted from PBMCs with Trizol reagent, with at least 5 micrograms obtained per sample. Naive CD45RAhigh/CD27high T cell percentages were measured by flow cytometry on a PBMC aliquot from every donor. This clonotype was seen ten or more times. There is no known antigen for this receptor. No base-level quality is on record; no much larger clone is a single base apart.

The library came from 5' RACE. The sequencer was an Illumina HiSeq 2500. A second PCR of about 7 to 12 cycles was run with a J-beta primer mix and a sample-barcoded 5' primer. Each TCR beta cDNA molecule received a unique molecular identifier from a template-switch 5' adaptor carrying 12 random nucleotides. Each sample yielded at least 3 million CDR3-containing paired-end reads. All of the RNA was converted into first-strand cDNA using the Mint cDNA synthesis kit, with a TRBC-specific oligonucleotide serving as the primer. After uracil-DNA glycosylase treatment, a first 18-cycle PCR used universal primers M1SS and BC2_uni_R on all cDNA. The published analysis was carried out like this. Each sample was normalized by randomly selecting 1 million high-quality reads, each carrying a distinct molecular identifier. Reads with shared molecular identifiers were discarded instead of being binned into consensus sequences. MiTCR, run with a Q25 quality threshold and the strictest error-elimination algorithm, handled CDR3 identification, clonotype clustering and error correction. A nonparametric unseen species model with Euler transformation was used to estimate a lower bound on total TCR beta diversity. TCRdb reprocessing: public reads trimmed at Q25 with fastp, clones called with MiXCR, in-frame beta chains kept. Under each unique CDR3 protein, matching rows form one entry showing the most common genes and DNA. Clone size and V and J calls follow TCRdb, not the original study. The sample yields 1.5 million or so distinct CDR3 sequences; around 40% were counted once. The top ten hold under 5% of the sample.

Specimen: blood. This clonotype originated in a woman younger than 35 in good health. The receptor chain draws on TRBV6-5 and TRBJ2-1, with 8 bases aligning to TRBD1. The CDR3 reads CASRQGTYNEQFF. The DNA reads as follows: TGTGCCAGTCGACAGGGGACCTACAATGAGCAGTTCTTC.